This TCR beta chain was captured by sequencing in a study of technical replicates of blood from several donors. There are 14 residues in the CDR3. V dropped 0 bases and J dropped 12 bases, with 15 bases sitting between them. In germline, CDR1 is SGHKS, CDR2 YYEKEE (reference sequence). The assay was immunoSEQ multiplex PCR, and TCRdb's table has in-frame clones only and misses some. The table shows 95,000 to 100,000 clones, with under 96% occurring only once. The chain links TRBV5-5 to TRBJ1-4; perhaps TRBD1 as D (5 bases). The TCR comes from a human donor in good health. The sample taken for sequencing was T cells isolated from PBMCs. The CDR3 is CASSLGPGWSELFF. In nucleotides, the CDR3 is TGTGCCAGCAGCTTGGGTCCAGGGTGGTCGGAACTGTTTTTT.